One sample yielded the 21 T cell receptor beta chains listed below, sequenced in a study of blood T cell repertoires in COVID-19. Some clones are missing from TCRdb's copy, which holds only in-frame ones; the method was immunoSEQ multiplex PCR. The sample records a few hundred thousand clones, roughly 90% being singletons. Sequencing used PBMCs or T cells enriched from blood (not recorded which). The receptor source for this set is a young woman who had recovered from COVID-19.

The rearrangement links TRBV18 to TRBJ2-1, with TRBD1 identical over 12 bases. This CDR3 has 16 residues. Germline lookup yields CDR1 KGHSH and CDR2 LQKENI. After removal of 4 bases from V and 8 bases from J, the junction contained 9 bases not matched to a gene. In nucleotides, the CDR3 is TGTGCCAGCTCACTGTGGGACAGGGGGCCTTCGCATGAGCAGTTCTTC. Its translation is CASSLWDRGPSHEQFF.

V usage is TRBV28 and J usage is TRBJ2-5; 7 bases align to TRBD2. CDR3 length: 15 residues. V trimming: 6 bases; J trimming: 3 bases; junction bases outside the gene matches: 10. Looked up from germline, CDR1 is MDHEN and CDR2 is SYDVKM. CDR3 nucleotides: TGTGCCAGCAGCAATCCGCCTAGCGGTAAAGAGACCCAGTACTTC. This gives the protein CASSNPPSGKETQYF.

The chain links TRBV27 to TRBJ1-6, with 10 bases matching TRBD1. The CDR3 consists of 16 residues. V lost 5 bases, J lost 7 bases, and 8 bases stayed unmatched. Looked up from germline, CDR1 is MNHEY and CDR2 is SMNVEV (reference sequence). Here the CDR3 reads CASSLWTGGVNSPLHF. CDR3 coding DNA: TGTGCCAGCAGTCTATGGACAGGGGGAGTCAATTCACCCCTCCACTTT.

A note on this clone: Germline and junction disagree at one end, which may indicate a read error. The chain couples TRBV7-2 to TRBJ2-7, with 8 positions matching TRBD2. The CDR3 is 15 residues long. Germline V gene lookup returns CDR1 SGHTA and CDR2 FQGNSA. The CDR3 nucleotides are TGTGCCAGCAGCTTATCCGGGAGGGCCTCCCACGAGCAGTACTTC. This codes for CASSLSGRASHEQYF.

CDR3: CASSVPGTGGFNYGYTF. CDR3 sequence (DNA): TGTGCCAGCAGTGTCCCCGGGACAGGGGGCTTCAACTATGGCTACACCTTC. This chain joins TRBV6-4 and TRBJ1-2; 12 bases line up with TRBD1. The CDR3 loop spans 17 amino acids. The V and J ends lost 4 bases and 2 bases, in that order; junction bases with no gene match: 8. From germline, CDR1 is MRHNA and CDR2 SNTAGT.

V and J are TRBV6-1 and TRBJ2-7, with D maybe TRBD1 (7 bases). The CDR3 has 15 amino acids. Trimming took 2 bases from V and 3 from J, leaving 14 bases between them. Germline V CDR1 and CDR2: MNHNS, SASEGT. The CDR3 loop reads CASSEMSRGDYEQYF. The CDR3 bases are TGTGCCAGCAGTGAAATGTCCAGGGGGGACTACGAGCAGTACTTC.

The chain is built from TRBV11-2 and TRBJ2-7, with TRBD1 as a possible D gene (5 bases). V lost 1 base to trimming and J lost 1 base, with 8 bases between them. Germline V gene sequence: CDR1 SGHAT, CDR2 FQNNGV. The CDR3 runs 14 residues. CDR3 coding DNA: TGTGCCAGCAGCTTAGGACAGCGATCCTACGAGCAGTACTTC. Translation: CASSLGQRSYEQYF.

The rearrangement links TRBV4-1 to TRBJ2-5; 11 bases fit TRBD2. This CDR3 has 16 residues. Losses at the gene ends were 3 bases for V and 2 bases for J; bases not matched to a gene: 5. Per the germline V gene, CDR1 is MGHRA and CDR2 is YSYEKL. CDR3 loop: CASSHTRTSGQETQYF. In DNA form, the CDR3 reads TGCGCCAGCAGCCACACTCGGACTAGCGGGCAAGAGACCCAGTACTTC.

This rearrangement joins TRBV6-2 or TRBV6-3 to TRBJ2-7; a weak D match, TRBD2 (5 bases). The CDR3 loop spans 14 amino acids. Trimming removed 2 bases at V and 0 bases at J, with 8 bases between. Germline loops: CDR1 MNHEY, CDR2 SVGEGT. CDR3 bases: TGTGCCAGCAGTTACGGGCTAGCCTCCTACGAGCAGTACTTC. Translation: CASSYGLASYEQYF.

The gene calls are TRBV19 and TRBJ1-1; the D gene is possibly TRBD1 (6 bases). Trimming removed 6 bases at V and 6 bases at J, with 20 bases between. Germline CDR1 reads LNHDA; CDR2 reads SQIVND (reference sequence). The CDR3 totals 15 residues. The CDR3 here is CASRDRSSSSPEAFF. The DNA for the CDR3 is TGTGCCAGTAGGGACAGATCGAGTAGTTCACCTGAAGCTTTCTTT.

The chain has TRBV7-2 and TRBJ2-2; a possible D gene is TRBD2 (6 bases). V was shortened by 5 bases and J by 4 bases, with 20 bases between the two germline ends. CDR3 length: 17 amino acids. Germline values: CDR1 SGHTA, CDR2 FQGNSA. Here the CDR3 DNA reads TGTGCCAGCAGCCCTCATTCTCTAGCGTTGGGCACCGGGGAGCTGTTTTTT. Amino acids: CASSPHSLALGTGELFF.

The chain combines TRBV7-2 with TRBJ1-2; TRBD1 is a possible D gene (6 bases). Germline CDR1 is SGHTA and CDR2 is FQGNSA. This CDR3 region has 14 residues. Trimming removed 5 bases from V and 3 bases from J, with 13 bases in between. As DNA, the CDR3 is TGTGCCAGCAGCCCCAGACAGGAGTACTATGGCTACACCTTC. Its protein is CASSPRQEYYGYTF. The whole variable domain, remainder taken from reference TRBV7-2 and TRBJ1-2, is GAGVSQSPSNKVTEKGKDVELRCDPISGHTALYWYRQSLGQGLEFLIYFQGNSAPDKSGLPSDRFSAERTGGSVSTLTIQRTQQEDSAVYLCASSPRQEYYGYTFGSGTRLTVV.

The rearrangement links TRBV15 to TRBJ1-4, with 7 bases matching TRBD1. CDR1 and CDR2 (germline): LNHNV, YYDKDF (reference sequence). V gave up 2 bases and J gave up 0 bases; unmatched junction bases: 9. The CDR3 has 18 amino acids. CDR3 amino acids: CATSRLRGRGTTNEKLFF. CDR3 DNA: TGTGCCACCAGCAGACTGCGGGGCAGGGGGACAACTAATGAAAAACTGTTTTTT.

V usage is TRBV12-3 or TRBV12-4 and J usage is TRBJ1-6; D remains unclear. The CDR3 is made up of 13 amino acids. Trimming shortened V by 7 bases and J by 4 bases, and 8 bases separated the two germline ends. CDR3 sequence: CASTQIYNSPLHF. The CDR3 bases are TGTGCCAGCACCCAGATATATAATTCACCCCTCCACTTT.

CDR3 DNA: TGTGCCAGCAGTGAAAGGGGCGACAGGGTGGCTCAGCCCCAGCATTTT. This translates into CASSERGDRVAQPQHF. The rearrangement links TRBV2 to TRBJ1-5; 7 nucleotides align to TRBD1. The V and J ends lost 2 bases and 6 bases, in that order; junction bases with no gene match: 10. The CDR3 length is 16 residues. Per germline, CDR1 SNHLY and CDR2 FYNNEI.

The chain joins TRBV5-4 to TRBJ1-1; TRBD1 is a possible D gene (5 bases). This CDR3 is built from 13 residues. V was pared by 2 bases and J by 4 bases, with 9 bases between. In germline, CDR1 is SGHNT, CDR2 YYREEE (reference sequence). The chain's CDR3 is CASSLPGITEAFF. In DNA form, the CDR3 reads TGTGCCAGCAGCTTACCAGGGATCACTGAAGCTTTCTTT.

The genes are TRBV7-9 and TRBJ2-3; TRBD2 might be the D (5 bases). Trimming cost V 1 base and J 1 base, with 12 bases left between them. The CDR3 runs 16 residues. Germline loops: CDR1 SEHNR, CDR2 FQNEAQ (reference sequence). The CDR3 here is CASSLEVGVRTDTQYF. As DNA, the CDR3 is TGTGCCAGCAGCTTAGAGGTGGGAGTTCGCACAGATACGCAGTATTTT.

The chain uses TRBV28 and TRBJ1-1; TRBD1 matches 7 bases. V was clipped by 10 bases and J by 0 bases; unmatched bases: 17. The germline CDR1 and CDR2 sequences are MDHEN and SYDVKM. CDR3 length equals 17 residues. This CDR3 reads CATWIGGGIRVNTEAFF. The CDR3, as DNA: TGTGCCACCTGGATAGGGGGCGGGATTCGTGTGAACACTGAAGCTTTCTTT.

This clone has a handful of counts. The chain is built from TRBV9 and TRBJ2-5; 10 nucleotides agree with TRBD1. This CDR3 is 17 amino acids long. Per the germline V gene, CDR1 is SGDLS and CDR2 is YYNGEE. V shed 3 bases and J 5 bases; nucleotides not matched to a gene: 13. The CDR3 DNA follows: TGTGCCAGCAGCGGACTCGGGACAGGGGTCGGTGGGGAGACCCAGTACTTC. The encoded protein is CASSGLGTGVGGETQYF.

The gene calls are TRBV7-2 and TRBJ2-3; 11 positions agree with TRBD2. Germline V gene lookup returns CDR1 SGHTA and CDR2 FQGNSA. V lost 6 bases to trimming and J lost 2 bases; unmatched junction nucleotides: 7. The CDR3 runs 16 residues. As DNA, the CDR3 is TGTGCCAGCAGTTTAACTAGCGGGGGATACACAGATACGCAGTATTTT. Encoded protein: CASSLTSGGYTDTQYF.

V usage is TRBV28 and J usage is TRBJ1-3; D may be TRBD1 (6 bases). The ends were cut back, 6 bases at V and 0 bases at J, with 12 bases in the middle. Germline V gene data show CDR1 as MDHEN and CDR2 as SYDVKM. The CDR3 is 15 residues long. CDR3 loop: CASRSGQPSGNTIYF. The CDR3 nucleotides are TGTGCCAGCAGATCCGGACAGCCCTCTGGAAACACCATATATTTT. Together with reference TRBV28 and TRBJ1-3, the CDR3 gives the full variable domain: DVKVTQSSRYLVKRTGEKVFLECVQDMDHENMFWYRQDPGLGLRLIYFSYDVKMKEKGDIPEGYSVSREKKERFSLILESASTNQTSMYLCASRSGQPSGNTIYFGEGSWLTVV.